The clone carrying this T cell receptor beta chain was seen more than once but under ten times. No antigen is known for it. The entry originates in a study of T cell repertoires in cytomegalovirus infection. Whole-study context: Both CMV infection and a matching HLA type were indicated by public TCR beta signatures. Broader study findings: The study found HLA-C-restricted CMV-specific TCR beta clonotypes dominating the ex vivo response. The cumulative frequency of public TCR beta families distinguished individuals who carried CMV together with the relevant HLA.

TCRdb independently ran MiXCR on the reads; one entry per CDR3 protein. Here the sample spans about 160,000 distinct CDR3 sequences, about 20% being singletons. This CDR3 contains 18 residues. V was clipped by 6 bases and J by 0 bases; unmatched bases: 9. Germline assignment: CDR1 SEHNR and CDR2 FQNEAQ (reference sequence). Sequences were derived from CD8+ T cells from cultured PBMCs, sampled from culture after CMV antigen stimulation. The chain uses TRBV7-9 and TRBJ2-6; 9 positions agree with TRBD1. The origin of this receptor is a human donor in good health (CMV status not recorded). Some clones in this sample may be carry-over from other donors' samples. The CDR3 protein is CASRSGTGLISGANVLTF. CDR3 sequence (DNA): TGTGCCAGCAGATCCGGGACAGGGCTAATCTCTGGGGCCAACGTCCTGACTTTC.